The sequence of this T cell receptor beta chain was determined in a study of T-cell reconstitution after alpha-beta-depleted transplantation in children. Study-wide points: Newly generated T cells supplied most T-cell counts and diversity one year post-transplant. Expanded graft clones numbering several hundred reportedly gave rise to alpha-beta T cells about two months after transplant. Recipient T cells and thymic progenitors that survived gave rise to the high TCRbeta diversity observed at day 60 in some patients.

V lost 6 bases and J 7 bases, leaving 15 bases between the germline ends. This CDR3 comprises 14 residues. It was with unique molecular identifiers that the TCRbeta library was prepared. TCRdb independently ran MiXCR on the PCR reads; one entry per CDR3 protein. The profile covers some 600,000 distinct CDR3 sequences, with 10% to 15% appearing a single time and approximately 2% taken by the ten largest. In this sample, this clonotype turned up a few times. The target antigen is unknown. The source of this sequence is a male patient younger than 18 who had a stem cell transplant for acute myeloid leukemia, so the T cells may come from the graft donor. This rearrangement joins TRBV12-3 or TRBV12-4 to TRBJ1-4, with D possibly matching TRBD1 (5 bases). The sample in question was PBMCs, mostly from graft donor cells, obtained 360 days after TCRalphabeta/CD19-depleted stem cell transplant. The CDR3 is CASRLQGEGEKLFF. CDR3 DNA sequence: TGTGCCAGCAGACTACAAGGGGAAGGTGAAAAACTGTTTTTT.